Listed here are 5 T cell receptor beta chains from one sample, sequenced in a study of blood T cell repertoires in COVID-19. The assay was immunoSEQ multiplex PCR, and TCRdb's table has in-frame clones only and misses some. The sample records approximately 450,000 clones, about 85% being singletons. Sequencing was carried out using PBMCs or T cells enriched from blood (not recorded which). The source of these receptors is a woman younger than 35 with acute COVID-19.

V and J are TRBV6-1 and TRBJ2-1; TRBD1 matches 9 bases. Germline loops: CDR1 MNHNS, CDR2 SASEGT. There are 16 residues in the CDR3. V was pared by 3 bases and J by 8 bases, with 11 bases of the junction left unmatched. The CDR3 sequence is CASSEVPGQGSHEQFF. The CDR3 coding sequence is TGTGCCAGCAGTGAGGTTCCGGGACAGGGTTCCCATGAGCAGTTCTTC.

V usage is TRBV10-3 and J usage is TRBJ1-2; D may be TRBD1 (5 bases). This CDR3 is 12 amino acids long. V dropped 11 bases and J dropped 6 bases, with 16 bases sitting between them. From germline, CDR1 is ENHRY and CDR2 SYGVKD. CDR3 loop: CASTGQGDGYTF. CDR3 DNA sequence: TGTGCCTCGACTGGGCAGGGCGATGGCTACACCTTC.

The chain is built from TRBV27 and TRBJ1-2; 9 positions match TRBD1. This CDR3 has 14 residues. J was trimmed by 4 bases and V by 5 bases; bases with no gene match: 5. CDR1 is MNHEY and CDR2 is SMNVEV in the germline V gene (reference sequence). CDR3 sequence (DNA): TGTGCCAGCAGTGAGACAGGGGGTGCCTATGGCTACACCTTC. It translates to CASSETGGAYGYTF.

V usage is TRBV18 and J usage is TRBJ1-6; D might be TRBD1 (5 bases). The CDR3 contains 15 residues. The germline V gene encodes CDR1 KGHSH and CDR2 LQKENI. Trimming cost V 3 bases and J 10 bases, with 16 bases left between them. This CDR3 reads CASSPTGGGRSPLHF. CDR3 in DNA: TGTGCCAGCTCACCTACGGGGGGAGGAAGGTCACCCCTCCACTTT.

The rearrangement links TRBV27 to TRBJ1-1; D is perhaps TRBD1 (5 bases). The CDR3 is 18 amino acids. V shed 3 bases and J shed 5 bases, with 25 bases lying between them. Per germline, CDR1 MNHEY and CDR2 SMNVEV (reference sequence). CDR3 in amino acids: CASSFPPGQGKVETEAFF. In nucleotides, the CDR3 is TGTGCCAGCAGTTTCCCGCCCGGGCAGGGTAAGGTAGAAACTGAAGCTTTCTTT.